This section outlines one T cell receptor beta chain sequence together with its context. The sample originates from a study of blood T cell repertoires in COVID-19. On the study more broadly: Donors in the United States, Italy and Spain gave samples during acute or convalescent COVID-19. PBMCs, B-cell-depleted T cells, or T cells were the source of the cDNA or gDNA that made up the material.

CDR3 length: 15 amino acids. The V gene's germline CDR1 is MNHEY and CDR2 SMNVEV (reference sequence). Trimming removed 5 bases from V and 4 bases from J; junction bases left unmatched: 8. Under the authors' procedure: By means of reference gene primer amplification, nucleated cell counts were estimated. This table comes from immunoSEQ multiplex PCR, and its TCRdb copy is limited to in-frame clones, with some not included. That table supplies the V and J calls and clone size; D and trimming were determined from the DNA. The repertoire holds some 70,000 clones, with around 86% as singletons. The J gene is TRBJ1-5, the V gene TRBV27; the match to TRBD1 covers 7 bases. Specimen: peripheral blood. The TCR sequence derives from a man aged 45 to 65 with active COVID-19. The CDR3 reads CASSKGAGGNQPQHF. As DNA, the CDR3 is TGTGCCAGCAGTAAGGGGGCAGGAGGGAATCAGCCCCAGCATTTT.